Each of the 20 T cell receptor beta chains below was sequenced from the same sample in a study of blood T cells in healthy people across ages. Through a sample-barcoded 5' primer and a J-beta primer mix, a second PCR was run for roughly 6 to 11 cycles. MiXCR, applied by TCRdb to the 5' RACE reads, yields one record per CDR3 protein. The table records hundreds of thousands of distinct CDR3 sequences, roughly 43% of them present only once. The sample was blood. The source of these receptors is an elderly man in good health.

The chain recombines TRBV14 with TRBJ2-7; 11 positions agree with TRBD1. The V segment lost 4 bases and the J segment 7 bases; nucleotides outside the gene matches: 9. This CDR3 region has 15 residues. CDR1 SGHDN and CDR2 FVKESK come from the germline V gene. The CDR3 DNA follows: TGTGCCAGCAGCCCGAGGACAGGGGGCGACGATGAGCAGTACTTC. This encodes CASSPRTGGDDEQYF.

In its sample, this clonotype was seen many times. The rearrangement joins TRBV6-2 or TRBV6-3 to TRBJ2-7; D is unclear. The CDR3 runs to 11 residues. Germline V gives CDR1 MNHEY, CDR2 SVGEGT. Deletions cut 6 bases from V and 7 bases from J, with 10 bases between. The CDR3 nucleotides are TGTGCCAGCAGATTGGGTGGGGAGCAGTACTTC. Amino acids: CASRLGGEQYF.

The CDR3 region has the DNA TGTGCCAGCATTCCGGAGGACAGGTCCTACGAGCAGTACTTC. Translating it yields CASIPEDRSYEQYF. This chain links TRBV7-9 with TRBJ2-5; TRBD1 agrees at 7 bases. The DNA end is more similar to TRBJ2-7, so the J call may be wrong. The CDR3 is made up of 14 amino acids. Germline CDR1 SEHNR, CDR2 FQNEAQ (reference sequence).

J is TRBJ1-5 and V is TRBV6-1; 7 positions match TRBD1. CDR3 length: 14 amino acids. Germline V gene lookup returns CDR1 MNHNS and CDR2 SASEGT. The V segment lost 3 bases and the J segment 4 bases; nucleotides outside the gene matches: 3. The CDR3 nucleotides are TGTGCCAGCAGTGAGTGGGACAGAAATCAGCCCCAGCATTTT. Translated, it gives CASSEWDRNQPQHF.

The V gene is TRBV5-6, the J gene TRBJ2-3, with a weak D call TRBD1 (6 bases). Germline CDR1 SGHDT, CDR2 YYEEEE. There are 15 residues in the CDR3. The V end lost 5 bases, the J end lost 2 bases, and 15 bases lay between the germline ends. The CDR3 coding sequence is TGTGCCAGCAGTTACAGGGTAGGGGCCACAGATACGCAGTATTTT. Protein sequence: CASSYRVGATDTQYF.

The CDR3 nucleotides read TGTGCCATCAGTGGGCTAGCGGGTCGCCTAGGGGAGACCCAGTACTTC. Residues: CAISGLAGRLGETQYF. The chain uses TRBV10-3 and TRBJ2-5; 8 bases are shared with TRBD2. The CDR3 extends over 16 amino acids. In germline, CDR1 is ENHRY, CDR2 SYGVKD. Unmatched junction bases numbered 12, after V lost 4 bases and J lost 5 bases.

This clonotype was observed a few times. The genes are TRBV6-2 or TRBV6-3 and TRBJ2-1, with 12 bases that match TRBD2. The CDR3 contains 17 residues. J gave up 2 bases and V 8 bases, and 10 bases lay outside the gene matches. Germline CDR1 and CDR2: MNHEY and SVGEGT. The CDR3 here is CASGSSGRAETYNEQFF. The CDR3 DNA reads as TGTGCCAGCGGATCTAGCGGGAGGGCTGAGACCTACAATGAGCAGTTCTTC.

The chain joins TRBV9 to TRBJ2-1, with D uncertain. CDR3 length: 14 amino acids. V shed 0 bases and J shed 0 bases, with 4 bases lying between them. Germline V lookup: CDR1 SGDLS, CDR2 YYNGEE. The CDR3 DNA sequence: TGTGCCAGCAGCGTAGTGGACTCCTACAATGAGCAGTTCTTC. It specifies CASSVVDSYNEQFF.

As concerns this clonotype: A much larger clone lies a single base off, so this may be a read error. The CDR3 sequence: CSVESPLAGSPETQFF. CDR3 bases: TGCAGCGTTGAAAGCCCACTAGCGGGTTCTCCTGAGACCCAGTTCTTC. J is TRBJ2-1 and V is TRBV29-1, with TRBD2 matching 9 bases. Germline V lookup: CDR1 SQVTM, CDR2 ANQGSEA. Losses at the gene ends were 2 bases for V and 13 bases for J; bases not matched to a gene: 18. The CDR3 is 16 residues long.

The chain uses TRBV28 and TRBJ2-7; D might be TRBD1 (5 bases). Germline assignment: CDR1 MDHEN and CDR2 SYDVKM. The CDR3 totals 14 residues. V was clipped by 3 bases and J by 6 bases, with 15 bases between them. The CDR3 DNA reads TGTGCCAGCAGTTTTGCAGGGATGCGGTCCGAGCAGTACTTC. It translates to CASSFAGMRSEQYF. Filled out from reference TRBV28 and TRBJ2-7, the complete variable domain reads DVKVTQSSRYLVKRTGEKVFLECVQDMDHENMFWYRQDPGLGLRLIYFSYDVKMKEKGDIPEGYSVSREKKERFSLILESASTNQTSMYLCASSFAGMRSEQYFGPGTRLTVT.

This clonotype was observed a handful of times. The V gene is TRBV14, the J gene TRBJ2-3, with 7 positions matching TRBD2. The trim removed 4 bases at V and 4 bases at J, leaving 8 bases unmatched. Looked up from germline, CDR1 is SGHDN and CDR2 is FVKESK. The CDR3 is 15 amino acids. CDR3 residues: CASSPRRAGADTQYF. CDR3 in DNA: TGTGCCAGCAGCCCCAGAAGGGCGGGGGCAGATACGCAGTATTTT.

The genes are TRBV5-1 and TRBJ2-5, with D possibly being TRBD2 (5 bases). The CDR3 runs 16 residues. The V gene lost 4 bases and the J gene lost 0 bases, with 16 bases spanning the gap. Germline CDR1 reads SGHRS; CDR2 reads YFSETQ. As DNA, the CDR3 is TGCGCCAGCAGCCCGGATCCAGCGGCCTACCAAGAGACCCAGTACTTC. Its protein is CASSPDPAAYQETQYF.

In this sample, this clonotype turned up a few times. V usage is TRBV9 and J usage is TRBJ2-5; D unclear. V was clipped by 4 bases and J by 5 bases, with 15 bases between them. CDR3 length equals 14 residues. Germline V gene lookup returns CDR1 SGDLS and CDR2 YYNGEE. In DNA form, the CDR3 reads TGTGCCAGCAGCCAATCCTTGGTGGGGGAGACCCAGTACTTC. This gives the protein CASSQSLVGETQYF.

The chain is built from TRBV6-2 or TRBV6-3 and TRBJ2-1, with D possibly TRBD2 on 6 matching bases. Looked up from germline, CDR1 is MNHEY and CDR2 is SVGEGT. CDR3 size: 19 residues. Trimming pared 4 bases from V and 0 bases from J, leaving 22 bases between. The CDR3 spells CASSFIQTTAGSSYNEQFF. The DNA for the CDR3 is TGTGCCAGCAGTTTCATTCAAACGACAGCCGGGAGCTCCTACAATGAGCAGTTCTTC.

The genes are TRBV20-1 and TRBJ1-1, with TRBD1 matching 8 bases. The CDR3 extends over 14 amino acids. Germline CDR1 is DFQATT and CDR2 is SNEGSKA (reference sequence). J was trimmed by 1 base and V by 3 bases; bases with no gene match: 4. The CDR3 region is CSARTGAANTEAFF. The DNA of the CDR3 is TGCAGTGCTAGGACAGGGGCGGCGAACACTGAAGCTTTCTTT.

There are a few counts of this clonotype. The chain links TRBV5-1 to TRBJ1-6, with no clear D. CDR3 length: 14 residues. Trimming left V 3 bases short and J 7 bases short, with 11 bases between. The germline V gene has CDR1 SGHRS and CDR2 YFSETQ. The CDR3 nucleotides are TGCGCCAGCAGCTCACGGGTTGACAATTCACCCCTCCACTTT. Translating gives CASSSRVDNSPLHF. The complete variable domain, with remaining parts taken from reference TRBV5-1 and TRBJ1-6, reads KAGVTQTPRYLIKTRGQQVTLSCSPISGHRSVSWYQQTPGQGLQFLFEYFSETQRNKGNFPGRFSGRQFSNSRSEMNVSTLELGDSALYLCASSSRVDNSPLHFGNGTRLTVT.

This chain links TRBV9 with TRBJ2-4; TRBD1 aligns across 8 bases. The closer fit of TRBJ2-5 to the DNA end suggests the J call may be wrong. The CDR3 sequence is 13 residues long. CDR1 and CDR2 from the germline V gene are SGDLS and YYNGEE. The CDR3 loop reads CASSVQGAQTQYF. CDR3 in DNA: TGTGCCAGCAGCGTACAGGGGGCCCAGACCCAGTACTTC.

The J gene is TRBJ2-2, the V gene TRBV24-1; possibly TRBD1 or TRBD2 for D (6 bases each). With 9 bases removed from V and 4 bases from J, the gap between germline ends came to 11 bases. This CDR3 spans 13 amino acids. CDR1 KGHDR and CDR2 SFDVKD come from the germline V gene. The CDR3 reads CATRGGSTGELFF. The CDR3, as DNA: TGTGCCACCCGAGGGGGGAGCACCGGGGAGCTGTTTTTT.

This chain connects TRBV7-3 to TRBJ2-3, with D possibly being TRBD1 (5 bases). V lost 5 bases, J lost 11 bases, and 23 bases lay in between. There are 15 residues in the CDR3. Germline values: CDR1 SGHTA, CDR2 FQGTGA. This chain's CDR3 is CASSPRVLQATRQYF. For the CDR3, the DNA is TGTGCCAGCAGCCCACGGGTACTACAGGCAACGAGGCAGTATTTT.

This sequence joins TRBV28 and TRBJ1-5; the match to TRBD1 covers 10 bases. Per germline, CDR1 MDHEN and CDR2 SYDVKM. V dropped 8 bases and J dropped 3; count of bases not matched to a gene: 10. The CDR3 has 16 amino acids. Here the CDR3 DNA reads TGTGCCAGCGGCCGGCGGGACAGGGGTTCCAATCAGCCCCAGCATTTT. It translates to CASGRRDRGSNQPQHF.